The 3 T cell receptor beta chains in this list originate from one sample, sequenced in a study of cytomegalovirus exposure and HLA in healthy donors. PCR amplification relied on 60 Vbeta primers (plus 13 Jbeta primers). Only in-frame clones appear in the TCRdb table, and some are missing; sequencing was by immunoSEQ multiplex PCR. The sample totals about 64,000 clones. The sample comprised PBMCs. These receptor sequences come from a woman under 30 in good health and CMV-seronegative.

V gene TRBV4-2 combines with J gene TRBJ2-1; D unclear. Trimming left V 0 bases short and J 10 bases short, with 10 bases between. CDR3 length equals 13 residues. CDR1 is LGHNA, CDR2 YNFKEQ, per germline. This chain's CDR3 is CASSQELVAEQFF. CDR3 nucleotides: TGTGCCAGCAGCCAAGAACTGGTTGCGGAGCAGTTCTTC.

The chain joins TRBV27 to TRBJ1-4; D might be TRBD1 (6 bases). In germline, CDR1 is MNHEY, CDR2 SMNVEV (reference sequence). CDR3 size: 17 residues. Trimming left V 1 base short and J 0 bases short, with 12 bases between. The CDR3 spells CASSLYSGAATNEKLFF. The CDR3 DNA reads TGTGCCAGCAGTTTATATTCAGGGGCTGCAACTAATGAAAAACTGTTTTTT. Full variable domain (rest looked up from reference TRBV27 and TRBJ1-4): EAQVTQNPRYLITVTGKKLTVTCSQNMNHEYMSWYRQDPGLGLRQIYYSMNVEVTDKGDVPEGYKVSRKEKRNFPLILESPSPNQTSLYFCASSLYSGAATNEKLFFGSGTQLSVL.

CDR3 loop: CASSETSGAYNEQFF. The CDR3 DNA reads as TGTGCCAGCAGTGAGACTAGCGGGGCCTACAATGAGCAGTTCTTC. V and J are TRBV6-1 and TRBJ2-1, with 11 bases matching TRBD2. The V segment lost 3 bases and the J segment 2 bases; nucleotides outside the gene matches: 0. Per the germline V gene, CDR1 is MNHNS and CDR2 is SASEGT. The CDR3 spans 15 residues.